These 8 T cell receptor beta chains came from one sample sequenced in a study of blood T cell repertoires in COVID-19. The protocol was immunoSEQ multiplex PCR, while the TCRdb copy is restricted to in-frame clones and leaves out a portion. This sample yields 250,000 to 350,000 clones, of which 87% are seen a single time; roughly 2.2% belongs to the top ten. The material sequenced was peripheral blood. The source of these receptors is a woman in her forties or fifties who had recovered from COVID-19.

V and J are TRBV7-2 and TRBJ1-2; 7 bases are shared with TRBD1. Unmatched junction bases numbered 11, after V lost 7 bases and J lost 3 bases. The germline gives CDR1 SGHTA, CDR2 FQGNSA. The CDR3 sequence is 15 residues long. Here the CDR3 DNA reads TGTGCCAGCAAGGGGGCCTACAGGGTTCACTATGGCTACACCTTC. Its protein product is CASKGAYRVHYGYTF.

CDR3 in amino acids: CASSSHPRSYEQYF. The DNA for the CDR3 is TGTGCCAGCAGTTCCCACCCCAGATCCTACGAGCAGTACTTC. The chain carries TRBV28 and TRBJ2-7, with D unresolved. V dropped 4 bases and J dropped 1 base, with 11 bases sitting between them. Germline V gene data show CDR1 as MDHEN and CDR2 as SYDVKM. This CDR3 comprises 14 residues.

A few counts support this clone. This chain connects TRBV12-5 to TRBJ2-2; tentative D call: TRBD1 (5 bases). This CDR3 contains 13 residues. Germline V gene sequence: CDR1 LGHNT, CDR2 FRNRAP. V shed 6 bases and J shed 6 bases, with 11 bases lying between them. The CDR3: CASGLTVPGELFF. CDR3 DNA sequence: TGTGCTAGTGGCTTGACAGTTCCCGGGGAGCTGTTTTTT. Supplemented by reference TRBV12-5 and TRBJ2-2, the full variable domain reads DARVTQTPRHKVTEMGQEVTMRCQPILGHNTVFWYRQTMMQGLELLAYFRNRAPLDDSGMPKDRFSAEMPDATLATLKIQPSEPRDSAVYFCASGLTVPGELFFGEGSRLTVL.

This rearrangement joins TRBV7-9 to TRBJ1-5; D may be TRBD1 (6 bases). Per the germline V gene, CDR1 is SEHNR and CDR2 is FQNEAQ (reference sequence). The CDR3 consists of 14 residues. V was cut by 5 bases and J by 5 bases, with 13 bases left in between. The CDR3 loop is CASSRTGFDQPQHF. Here the CDR3 DNA reads TGTGCCAGCAGCCGTACAGGGTTTGATCAGCCCCAGCATTTT. The entire variable domain, with the rest obtained from reference TRBV7-9 and TRBJ1-5, is as follows: DTGVSQNPRHKITKRGQNVTFRCDPISEHNRLYWYRQTLGQGPEFLTYFQNEAQLEKSRLLSDRFSAERPKGSFSTLEIQRTEQGDSAMYLCASSRTGFDQPQHFGDGTRLSIL.

This chain links TRBV6-5 with TRBJ1-5; TRBD1 is a possible D gene (5 bases). Germline V CDR1 and CDR2: MNHEY, SVGAGI. The CDR3 consists of 13 residues. Trimming left V 7 bases short and J 5 bases short, with 12 bases between. The CDR3 protein is CASTRVIHQPQHF. CDR3 in DNA: TGTGCCAGCACCAGGGTTATCCATCAGCCCCAGCATTTT.

The chain couples TRBV12-3 or TRBV12-4 to TRBJ2-7; D remains unclear. CDR3 length equals 11 residues. V was shortened by 8 bases and J by 4 bases, with 9 bases between the two germline ends. CDR3 loop: CASQRGYEQYF. CDR3 nucleotides: TGTGCCAGCCAAAGAGGTTACGAGCAGTACTTC.

Here the CDR3 DNA reads TGCGCCAGCAGCCTCCCCCGGGACAGGAACACTGAAGCTTTCTTT. Its translation is CASSLPRDRNTEAFF. This chain links TRBV5-1 with TRBJ1-1; TRBD1 matches at 7 bases. Germline V CDR1 and CDR2: SGHRS, YFSETQ. This CDR3 contains 15 residues. The junction had 7 bases not matched to a gene; V was cut back by 4 bases and J by 1 base. The whole variable domain, filled in from reference TRBV5-1 and TRBJ1-1, reads KAGVTQTPRYLIKTRGQQVTLSCSPISGHRSVSWYQQTPGQGLQFLFEYFSETQRNKGNFPGRFSGRQFSNSRSEMNVSTLELGDSALYLCASSLPRDRNTEAFFGQGTRLTVV.

This clone was recorded only once. This chain connects TRBV5-1 to TRBJ2-1, with 11 bases lining up with TRBD2. The trim removed 0 bases at V and 9 bases at J, leaving 5 bases unmatched. CDR1 is SGHRS, CDR2 YFSETQ, per germline. The CDR3 is 15 residues long. CDR3 bases: TGCGCCAGCAGCTTGGTGACTAGCGGGGAGGGTGAGCAGTTCTTC. As protein: CASSLVTSGEGEQFF.